Below are 4 T cell receptor beta chains sequenced from a single sample in a study of shared clonotypes between healthy human individuals. TCRdb's copy holds only in-frame clones and misses some; the assay was immunoSEQ multiplex PCR. The profile covers 2 million to 2.5 million clones, with around 93% appearing a single time and 0.37% taken by the ten largest. Sequencing used naive CD4+ T cells from PBMCs. Described subset: CD45RA+ positively selected. The receptors were sampled from a young man in good health. Some clones in this sample may be carry-over from other donors' samples.

The table lists this clone with a count of one. The rearrangement uses TRBV5-8 and TRBJ2-5; D is unclear. Looked up from germline, CDR1 is SGHTS and CDR2 is YDEGEE. The CDR3 is 18 amino acids. V dropped 3 bases and J dropped 5 bases, with 26 bases sitting between them. The CDR3: CASSSGYSNYRSGETQYF. In nucleotides, the CDR3 is TGTGCCAGCAGCTCGGGTTATTCGAACTACCGGAGTGGGGAGACCCAGTACTTC. Supplemented by reference TRBV5-8 and TRBJ2-5, the full variable domain reads EAGVTQSPTHLIKTRGQQATLRCSPISGHTSVYWYQQALGLGLQFLLWYDEGEERNRGNFPPRFSGRQFPNYSSELNVNALELEDSALYLCASSSGYSNYRSGETQYFGPGTRLLVL.

This chain joins TRBV6-5 and TRBJ1-1, with 10 bases that match TRBD1. From germline, CDR1 is MNHEY and CDR2 SVGAGI. V was clipped by 5 bases and J by 4 bases; unmatched bases: 7. The CDR3 is 15 residues long. The CDR3 DNA reads as TGTGCCAGCAGTATTGACAGGGGGCCGGGCACTGAAGCTTTCTTT. It encodes CASSIDRGPGTEAFF.

This clone occurred once. The chain recombines TRBV9 with TRBJ2-3; weak D call: TRBD1 (5 bases). The germline gives CDR1 SGDLS, CDR2 YYNGEE. There are 14 residues in the CDR3. Trimming shortened V by 0 bases and J by 3 bases, and 8 bases separated the two germline ends. CDR3 residues: CASSVGAGTDTQYF. DNA for the CDR3: TGTGCCAGCAGCGTAGGGGCAGGGACAGATACGCAGTATTTT.

The chain joins TRBV6-6 to TRBJ2-1, with 9 bases that match TRBD1. Looked up from germline, CDR1 is MNHNY and CDR2 is SVGAGI (reference sequence). This CDR3 is built from 14 residues. Trimming removed 5 bases from V and 12 bases from J; junction bases left unmatched: 11. The CDR3 sequence: CASSPPQRQGGQFF. The DNA of the CDR3 is TGTGCCAGCAGTCCGCCCCAGCGACAGGGGGGGCAGTTCTTC.